What follows describes a single TCR beta chain. Its antigen is as yet unknown. The data were produced by immunoSEQ multiplex PCR, yet TCRdb's version contains in-frame clones alone and is incomplete. This table holds 200,000 or so clones, 93% found once. The entry originates in a study of T cell responses to AZD1222 COVID-19 vaccine. Notes on the study in general: At study baseline, merely five or six AZD1222 recipients were seropositive. Females outnumbered males among donors, who were mostly white British; clonal diversity was possibly underestimated. Rises in breadth and depth of Spike-specific TCRs came after two AZD1222 doses.

Germline CDR1 LNHDA, CDR2 SQIVND (reference sequence). The V segment lost 5 bases and the J segment 4 bases; nucleotides outside the gene matches: 6. CDR3 length: 15 amino acids. The source of this sequence is an adult in good health. The chain links TRBV19 to TRBJ2-1; 9 nucleotides match TRBD2. Here the sequenced sample was peripheral blood, taken on day 0 of MenACWY control vaccination. This CDR3 is CASSGERGVYNEQFF. Here the CDR3 DNA reads TGTGCCAGTAGTGGAGAGCGGGGGGTTTACAATGAGCAGTTCTTC.